This T cell receptor beta chain was identified during a study of OX40 agonist ivuxolimab in advanced cancers. On this clone itself: Antigen unknown.

Trimming removed 8 bases at V and 2 bases at J, with 10 bases between. Germline V gives CDR1 MNHEY, CDR2 SVGAGI. The CDR3 is made up of 12 amino acids. Findings of the study overall: Certain nonresponding patients likewise had low normalized T-cell clonal expansion.

Clones were sequenced by immunoSEQ multiplex PCR, and TCRdb holds only the in-frame ones, with some missing. The table has about 69,000 clones, around 89% seen once; the top ten hold more than 9%. V is TRBV6-5 and J is TRBJ2-7; D remains unclear. This receptor was identified in an adult with an advanced solid tumor such as melanoma, head and neck, liver or kidney cancer. The sample here was CD4+ or CD8+ T cells sorted from blood, taken in a trial of the OX40 agonist ivuxolimab. The CDR3 here is CASRGGTYEQYF. CDR3 nucleotide sequence: TGTGCCAGCCGCGGCGGCACCTACGAGCAGTACTTC.